This is a list of T cell receptor beta chains from one sample in a study of vaccination and CD4 T cells after COVID-19. Their specific antigens are unknown. TCRdb reprocessed the PCR reads with MiXCR, giving one entry per CDR3 protein. In the table there are over 10,000 distinct CDR3 sequences, 50% to 65% of which are singletons. This material consisted of cultured CD4+ T cells from blood, taken after SARS-CoV-2 vaccination. These receptors originate from a human donor with COVID-19. Both conserved end residues are part of each CDR3. Each record gives: D gene, clone size, V gene, J gene, CDR3 length, CDR3 protein. A D gene is named only where the DNA matches it firmly. Size is omitted from some rows. Given values are once, few, many or a class for expanded clones.

D gene: NA; clone size: NA; V gene: TRBV5-4; J gene: TRBJ2-5; CDR3 length: 12; CDR3 protein: CASSLAGETQYF
D gene: NA; clone size: NA; V gene: TRBV27; J gene: TRBJ2-3; CDR3 length: 15; CDR3 protein: CASSFRFRVEDTQYF
D gene: NA; clone size: NA; V gene: TRBV20-1; J gene: TRBJ2-5; CDR3 length: 13; CDR3 protein: CSASSSVGETQYF
D gene: NA; clone size: NA; V gene: TRBV20-1; J gene: TRBJ2-7; CDR3 length: 13; CDR3 protein: CSATSDGSYEQYF
D gene: TRBD1; clone size: NA; V gene: TRBV7-3; J gene: TRBJ1-2; CDR3 length: 13; CDR3 protein: CASSSGQGYGYTF
D gene: NA; clone size: once; V gene: TRBV7-9; J gene: TRBJ1-6; CDR3 length: 11; CDR3 protein: CARSGSSPLHF
D gene: TRBD2; clone size: NA; V gene: TRBV29-1; J gene: TRBJ2-5; CDR3 length: 17; CDR3 protein: CSVRWASGAGSQETQYF
D gene: NA; clone size: once; V gene: TRBV24-1; J gene: TRBJ2-7; CDR3 length: 10; CDR3 protein: CASSGDEQYF
D gene: NA; clone size: NA; V gene: TRBV15; J gene: TRBJ1-5; CDR3 length: 15; CDR3 protein: CATSREQGPNQPQHF
D gene: NA; clone size: NA; V gene: TRBV5-4; J gene: TRBJ1-5; CDR3 length: 14; CDR3 protein: CASSLNGYNQPQHF
D gene: TRBD1; clone size: NA; V gene: TRBV20-1; J gene: TRBJ1-2; CDR3 length: 12; CDR3 protein: CTRGRGDGGYTF
D gene: NA; clone size: NA; V gene: TRBV2; J gene: TRBJ1-5; CDR3 length: 14; CDR3 protein: CASTPDGLIQPQHF
D gene: NA; clone size: once; V gene: TRBV7-8; J gene: TRBJ1-1; CDR3 length: 16; CDR3 protein: CASSLPPVTGNTEAFF
D gene: TRBD1; clone size: NA; V gene: TRBV20-1; J gene: TRBJ1-5; CDR3 length: 14; CDR3 protein: CSARGQGDGQPQHF
D gene: NA; clone size: NA; V gene: TRBV20-1; J gene: TRBJ1-2; CDR3 length: 12; CDR3 protein: CSASGSDKSYTF
D gene: TRBD1; clone size: few; V gene: TRBV6-5; J gene: TRBJ1-2; CDR3 length: 15; CDR3 protein: CASSYLTQGRGGYTF
D gene: NA; clone size: NA; V gene: TRBV7-2; J gene: TRBJ2-7; CDR3 length: 16; CDR3 protein: CASSPNFGSRSYEQYF
D gene: NA; clone size: NA; V gene: TRBV20-1; J gene: TRBJ1-1; CDR3 length: 11; CDR3 protein: CSASLPAEAFF
D gene: NA; clone size: NA; V gene: TRBV30; J gene: TRBJ1-6; CDR3 length: 14; CDR3 protein: CAWGAGAGVSPLHF
D gene: NA; clone size: NA; V gene: TRBV7-8; J gene: TRBJ1-1; CDR3 length: 15; CDR3 protein: CASSVEGGAGTEAFF
D gene: NA; clone size: NA; V gene: TRBV24-1; J gene: TRBJ1-1; CDR3 length: 12; CDR3 protein: CATSVDNTEAFF
D gene: NA; clone size: NA; V gene: TRBV11-2; J gene: TRBJ2-3; CDR3 length: 13; CDR3 protein: CASSSGRTDTQYF
D gene: NA; clone size: NA; V gene: TRBV28; J gene: TRBJ1-5; CDR3 length: 14; CDR3 protein: CASRERGGYQPQHF
D gene: NA; clone size: few; V gene: TRBV27; J gene: TRBJ2-3; CDR3 length: 15; CDR3 protein: CASSLKGPSTDTQYF
D gene: NA; clone size: NA; V gene: TRBV7-9; J gene: TRBJ2-7; CDR3 length: 16; CDR3 protein: CASSSAKRGSSYEQYF
D gene: NA; clone size: NA; V gene: TRBV7-2; J gene: TRBJ2-1; CDR3 length: 17; CDR3 protein: CASKKAGGGYPYNEQFF
D gene: TRBD1; clone size: NA; V gene: TRBV20-1; J gene: TRBJ2-7; CDR3 length: 14; CDR3 protein: CSAEETGLIYEQYF
D gene: TRBD2; clone size: NA; V gene: TRBV12-3/TRBV12-4; J gene: TRBJ2-5; CDR3 length: 15; CDR3 protein: CASSIQRGPGETQYF
D gene: TRBD1; clone size: NA; V gene: TRBV6-1; J gene: TRBJ2-2; CDR3 length: 16; CDR3 protein: CASSPRTGMNTGELFF
D gene: NA; clone size: few; V gene: TRBV11-3; J gene: TRBJ2-1; CDR3 length: 15; CDR3 protein: CASSQEGTWSNEQFF
D gene: NA; clone size: NA; V gene: TRBV6-1; J gene: TRBJ1-1; CDR3 length: 13; CDR3 protein: CASSTWGGTEAFF
D gene: TRBD1; clone size: few; V gene: TRBV29-1; J gene: TRBJ2-5; CDR3 length: 14; CDR3 protein: CSVKRGQNQETQYF
D gene: TRBD1; clone size: NA; V gene: TRBV6-2/TRBV6-3; J gene: TRBJ1-5; CDR3 length: 14; CDR3 protein: CASQLRGLNLPQHF
D gene: NA; clone size: NA; V gene: TRBV4-2; J gene: TRBJ2-5; CDR3 length: 14; CDR3 protein: CASSRGGAEETQYF
D gene: NA; clone size: once; V gene: TRBV6-2/TRBV6-3; J gene: TRBJ2-6; CDR3 length: 16; CDR3 protein: CASSYSPLSGANVLTF
D gene: NA; clone size: NA; V gene: TRBV28; J gene: TRBJ2-2; CDR3 length: 16; CDR3 protein: CASSPVGGGRIGELFF
D gene: TRBD2; clone size: NA; V gene: TRBV7-2; J gene: TRBJ2-3; CDR3 length: 14; CDR3 protein: CASTRGGPAGTQYF
D gene: NA; clone size: few; V gene: TRBV20-1; J gene: TRBJ2-4; CDR3 length: 13; CDR3 protein: CSVASEYGNIQYF
D gene: TRBD1; clone size: NA; V gene: TRBV19; J gene: TRBJ1-1; CDR3 length: 14; CDR3 protein: CASSIQGAGTEAFF
D gene: TRBD2; clone size: once; V gene: TRBV4-2; J gene: TRBJ2-3; CDR3 length: 16; CDR3 protein: CASSQQTSGVADTQYF
D gene: NA; clone size: NA; V gene: TRBV15; J gene: TRBJ1-3; CDR3 length: 16; CDR3 protein: CATSRGFGRAGNTIYF